The subject of this entry is one T cell receptor beta chain. The CDR3 runs to 16 residues. V shed 2 bases, J shed 0 bases, and the junction held 5 bases outside the gene matches. CDR1 is SGHRS, CDR2 YFSETQ, per germline. This specimen belongs to a study of cytomegalovirus exposure and HLA in healthy donors. The overall study: The Caucasian-associated ancestry cluster held roughly 84% of around 380 genotyped donors.

In the PCR, 60 Vbeta and 13 Jbeta primers were used. Libraries were prepared by immunoSEQ multiplex PCR; TCRdb keeps only in-frame clonotypes and omits some of them. The sample holds roughly 110,000 clones, around 79% seen once. The sequencing input was PBMCs. The TCR originated in a man in his sixties in good health and CMV-seronegative. The J gene is TRBJ2-3, the V gene TRBV5-1, with TRBD2 identical over 8 bases. The CDR3, as DNA: TGCGCCAGCAGCTTACTAGCGGCTTCTAGCACAGATACGCAGTATTTT. The encoded protein is CASSLLAASSTDTQYF.